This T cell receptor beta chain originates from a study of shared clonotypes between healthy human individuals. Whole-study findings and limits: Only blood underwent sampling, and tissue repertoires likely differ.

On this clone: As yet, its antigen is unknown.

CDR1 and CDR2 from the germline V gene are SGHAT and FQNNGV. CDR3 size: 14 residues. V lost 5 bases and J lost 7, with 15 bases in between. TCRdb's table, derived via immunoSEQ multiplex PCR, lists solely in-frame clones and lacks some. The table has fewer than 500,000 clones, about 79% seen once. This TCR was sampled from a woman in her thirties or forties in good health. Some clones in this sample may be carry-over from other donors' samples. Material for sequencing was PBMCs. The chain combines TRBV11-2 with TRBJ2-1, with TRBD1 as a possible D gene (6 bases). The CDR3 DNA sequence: TGTGCCAGCAGCGCAGGGGCCCCCTGGAATGAGCAGTTCTTC. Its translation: CASSAGAPWNEQFF.